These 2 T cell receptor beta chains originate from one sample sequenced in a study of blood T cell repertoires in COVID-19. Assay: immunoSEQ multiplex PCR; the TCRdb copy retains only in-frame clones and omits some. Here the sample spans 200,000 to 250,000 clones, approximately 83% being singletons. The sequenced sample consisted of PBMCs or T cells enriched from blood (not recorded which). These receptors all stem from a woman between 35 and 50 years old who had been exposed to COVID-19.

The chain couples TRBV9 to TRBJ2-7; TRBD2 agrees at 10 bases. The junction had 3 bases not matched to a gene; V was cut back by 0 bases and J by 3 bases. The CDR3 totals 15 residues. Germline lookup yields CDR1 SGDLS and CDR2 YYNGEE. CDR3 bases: TGTGCCAGCAGCGTAGGTAGCGGGGGGATCTACGAGCAGTACTTC. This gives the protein CASSVGSGGIYEQYF.

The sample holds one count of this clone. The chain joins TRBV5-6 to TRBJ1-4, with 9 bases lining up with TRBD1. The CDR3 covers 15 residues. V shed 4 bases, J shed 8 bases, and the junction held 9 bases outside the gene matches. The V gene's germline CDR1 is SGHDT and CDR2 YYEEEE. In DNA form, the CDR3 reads TGTGCCAGCAGCGGCCCGGGACAGGGAAGAGAAAAACTGTTTTTT. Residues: CASSGPGQGREKLFF.